The next 5 T cell receptor beta chains were all read from a single sample in a study of cytotoxic CD8 clonotypes in ibrutinib-treated CLL. TCRdb's copy holds only in-frame clones and misses some; the assay was immunoSEQ multiplex PCR. The profile covers 70,000 to 80,000 clones, with more than 75% appearing a single time and roughly 7.1% taken by the ten largest. Sequenced material: PBMCs, taken at disease progression, from a patient treated with ibrutinib. The receptors stem from a human donor with chronic lymphocytic leukemia.

This clone was observed a few times. The chain is built from TRBV6-1 and TRBJ1-2; possible D gene TRBD1, 6 bases. Trimming took off 4 bases at V and 4 bases at J, with 13 bases between the two ends. The CDR3 runs 14 residues. Germline loops: CDR1 MNHNS, CDR2 SASEGT. CDR3 nucleotide sequence: TGTGCCAGCAGTGGCTCAGACAGGATCTATGGCTACACCTTC. Translation: CASSGSDRIYGYTF.

This chain's CDR3 is CASSFAWGIRYGYTF. The DNA for the CDR3 is TGTGCCAGCAGTTTCGCTTGGGGGATTCGCTATGGCTACACCTTC. The genes are TRBV28 and TRBJ1-2; D perhaps matches TRBD1 (5 bases). CDR3 size: 15 residues. Germline CDR1 reads MDHEN; CDR2 reads SYDVKM. The V and J ends lost 3 bases and 4 bases respectively, with 15 bases between them.

The gene calls are TRBV21-1 and TRBJ1-5; TRBD1, the table's D call, lacks a check against the DNA. TRBV21-1 is flagged as a pseudogene. The CDR3 is 14 amino acids. CDR3 nucleotides: TGTGCCAGCAGCGTATGTTCAGTGGTACGCCCCCAGCATTTT. This translates into CASSVCSVVRPQHF.

This clone has just one count. The chain carries TRBV7-2 and TRBJ2-7; tentatively, D is TRBD1 (5 bases). In germline, CDR1 is SGHTA, CDR2 FQGNSA. The germline V and J ends were trimmed by 2 bases and 5 bases, with 16 bases remaining between them. This CDR3 contains 15 residues. For the CDR3, the DNA is TGTGCCAGCAGCTTAAATGGCCAGGGTATCGACGAGCAGTACTTC. Protein: CASSLNGQGIDEQYF.

The rearrangement joins TRBV15 to TRBJ2-7; the match to TRBD2 covers 12 bases. The junction had 7 bases not matched to a gene; V was cut back by 2 bases and J by 5 bases. CDR1 and CDR2 from the germline V gene are LNHNV and YYDKDF (reference sequence). This CDR3 has 16 amino acids. In nucleotides, the CDR3 is TGTGCCACCAGCAGAATCCTAGCGGGAGGGCCCCACGAGCAGTACTTC. Translated: CATSRILAGGPHEQYF. Full variable domain (missing parts from reference TRBV15 and TRBJ2-7): DAMVIQNPRYQVTQFGKPVTLSCSQTLNHNVMYWYQQKSSQAPKLLFHYYDKDFNNEADTPDNFQSRRPNTSFCFLDIRSPGLGDTAMYLCATSRILAGGPHEQYFGPGTRLTVT.